These 14 T cell receptor beta chains came from one sample sequenced in a study of control samples from healthy donors and cancer patients. Clones were sequenced by immunoSEQ multiplex PCR, and TCRdb holds only the in-frame ones, with some missing. This table holds under 150,000 clones, about 95% found once. Material: blood. The receptors shown here come from a man aged 25-45 years in good health.

This chain links TRBV19 with TRBJ1-4, with TRBD1 matching 7 bases. The germline V gene has CDR1 LNHDA and CDR2 SQIVND (reference sequence). The CDR3 runs to 15 residues. V dropped 5 bases and J dropped 7; count of bases not matched to a gene: 10. CDR3 sequence: CASSRNRGYTEKLFF. CDR3 nucleotides: TGTGCCAGTAGTCGAAACAGGGGTTACACTGAAAAACTGTTTTTT. The entire variable domain, with the rest obtained from reference TRBV19 and TRBJ1-4, is as follows: DGGITQSPKYLFRKEGQNVTLSCEQNLNHDAMYWYRQDPGQGLRLIYYSQIVNDFQKGDIAEGYSVSREKKESFPLTVTSAQKNPTAFYLCASSRNRGYTEKLFFGSGTQLSVL.

The sample holds a few counts of this clone. The CDR3 DNA reads TGTGCCAGCAGTGCCCGACGTCCCAGGGAGACCCAGTACTTC. Translation: CASSARRPRETQYF. The V call is TRBV6-4, the J call TRBJ2-5; D unclear. In germline, CDR1 is MRHNA, CDR2 SNTAGT. V was pared by 4 bases and J by 5 bases, with 14 bases between. The CDR3 covers 14 residues.

The gene calls are TRBV5-1 and TRBJ2-1, with 9 bases matching TRBD1. From germline, CDR1 is SGHRS and CDR2 YFSETQ. V lost 3 bases to trimming and J lost 9 bases; unmatched junction nucleotides: 4. The CDR3 has 13 amino acids. CDR3 region: CASSSGQGPEQFF. The CDR3 DNA is TGCGCCAGCAGCTCGGGACAGGGCCCTGAGCAGTTCTTC.

This chain uses TRBV9 with TRBJ1-1; D may be TRBD1 (6 bases). Germline CDR1 is SGDLS and CDR2 is YYNGEE. This CDR3 has 17 residues. The V gene lost 4 bases and the J gene lost 2 bases, with 21 bases spanning the gap. CDR3 bases: TGTGCCAGCAGCTACTCTTCAGGGGCCAGGGATAACACTGAAGCTTTCTTT. It yields the protein CASSYSSGARDNTEAFF.

This clone appeared a single time. J is TRBJ2-2 and V is TRBV18; 13 bases are shared with TRBD2. J was trimmed by 4 bases and V by 1 base; bases with no gene match: 6. CDR3 length: 18 residues. Germline CDR1 reads KGHSH; CDR2 reads LQKENI. CDR3 residues: CASSPQRTSGGGTGELFF. The CDR3 bases are TGTGCCAGCTCACCACAAAGGACTAGCGGGGGTGGCACCGGGGAGCTGTTTTTT.

The CDR3 nucleotides are TGTGCCAGTAGTTTAAGGGCTAGTGGAAACACCATATATTTT. Its protein is CASSLRASGNTIYF. The chain joins TRBV19 to TRBJ1-3; D is unclear. V gave up 5 bases and J gave up 3 bases, with 11 bases separating them. The CDR3 has 14 amino acids. The germline gives CDR1 LNHDA, CDR2 SQIVND (reference sequence). Complete variable domain (other parts from reference TRBV19 and TRBJ1-3): DGGITQSPKYLFRKEGQNVTLSCEQNLNHDAMYWYRQDPGQGLRLIYYSQIVNDFQKGDIAEGYSVSREKKESFPLTVTSAQKNPTAFYLCASSLRASGNTIYFGEGSWLTVV.

The rearrangement joins TRBV5-4 to TRBJ2-1, with 12 bases fitting TRBD2. In germline, CDR1 is SGHNT, CDR2 YYREEE (reference sequence). The CDR3 consists of 16 residues. Trimming at V came to 4 bases and at J to 9 bases, leaving 11 bases not matched to a gene. The CDR3 spells CASSPGLAGFLGEQFF. CDR3 nucleotides: TGTGCCAGCAGCCCAGGACTAGCGGGGTTCCTCGGTGAGCAGTTCTTC.

The V call is TRBV29-1, the J call TRBJ1-1; TRBD1 matches 7 bases. J lost 6 bases, V lost 0 bases, and 4 bases had no gene match. Germline values: CDR1 SQVTM, CDR2 ANQGSEA. The CDR3 is 13 amino acids. DNA for the CDR3: TGCAGCGTTGAAGATAGACAGGGCGCTGAAGCTTTCTTT. Its translation: CSVEDRQGAEAFF.

This chain uses TRBV12-3 or TRBV12-4 with TRBJ1-1; no reliable D call. The CDR3 has 13 amino acids. V shed 6 bases and J shed 3 bases, with 11 bases lying between them. This CDR3 is CASRDRPDTEAFF. The CDR3 region has the DNA TGTGCCAGCAGGGACCGTCCGGACACTGAAGCTTTCTTT.

The CDR3 DNA reads TGCGCCAGCAGTGACTGGGCAGGGGGGGACACTGAAGCTTTCTTT. This codes for CASSDWAGGDTEAFF. This sequence joins TRBV10-2 and TRBJ1-1; 7 nucleotides match TRBD1. V lost 3 bases to trimming and J lost 3 bases; unmatched junction nucleotides: 7. This CDR3 region has 15 residues. From germline, CDR1 is WSHSY and CDR2 SAAADI.

The chain carries TRBV12-5 and TRBJ2-1; D remains unclear. The germline V gene has CDR1 LGHNT and CDR2 FRNRAP. Trimming removed 3 bases from V and 10 bases from J, with 10 bases in between. CDR3 length equals 12 residues. The CDR3 loop reads CASGLDFLEQFF. The DNA of the CDR3 is TGTGCTAGTGGTTTAGACTTTCTCGAGCAGTTCTTC.

The V call is TRBV12-3 or TRBV12-4, the J call TRBJ1-1, with D perhaps TRBD1 (6 bases). CDR3 length equals 13 residues. V lost 5 bases to trimming and J lost 11 bases, with 18 bases between them. CDR3 residues: CASSPTGLEDAFF. DNA for the CDR3: TGTGCCAGCAGTCCGACAGGCCTAGAGGATGCTTTCTTT.

The gene calls are TRBV3-1 (or the pseudogene TRBV3-2) and TRBJ2-3; no reliable D call. Between the trimmed V and J ends, which lost 1 base and 8 bases, there was a span of 13 bases. Germline V gene sequence: CDR1 LGHDT, CDR2 YNNKEL (reference sequence). The CDR3 length is 14 residues. The CDR3 spells CASSQGIPTGTQYF. For the CDR3, the DNA is TGTGCCAGCAGCCAAGGCATCCCAACGGGTACGCAGTATTTT.

The chain combines TRBV4-2 with TRBJ1-5, with a weak D call TRBD1 (6 bases). The CDR3 loop spans 15 amino acids. In germline, CDR1 is LGHNA, CDR2 YNFKEQ. The V and J ends lost 4 bases and 4 bases respectively, with 14 bases between them. Here the CDR3 reads CASSPTDSSNQPQHF. In DNA form, the CDR3 reads TGTGCCAGCAGCCCAACGGACAGTTCAAATCAGCCCCAGCATTTT.